Each of the 24 T cell receptor beta chains below was sequenced from the same sample in a study of CXCR3-negative and CXCR3-positive naive CD8 T cells. 5' RACE that incorporated UMI labels was used to prepare the TRB cDNA libraries. TCRdb re-called the 5' RACE reads and shows each CDR3 protein once, DNA omitted. This repertoire includes about 5,500 distinct CDR3 sequences. Sequenced material: naive CXCR3- CD8+ T cells from blood. Described subset: CD45RO-CCR7+CD27+CD95- naive CD8+ T cells lacking CXCR3 (TNR3-). The receptor source for this set is a human donor in good health. Some clones in this sample may be carry-over from other donors' samples.

This rearrangement joins TRBV4-2 to TRBJ2-7; TCRdb returns TRBD1, unconfirmable since there is no DNA. The CDR3 sequence is 15 residues long. Germline V gives CDR1 LGHNA, CDR2 YNFKEQ. CDR3 protein: CASSPRTGGTYEQYF.

Considering frequency, this clonotype is medium-sized (0.01 to 0.1%). V gene TRBV13 combines with J gene TRBJ2-1; TCRdb's D gene call, TRBD2, goes unchecked for lack of DNA. Germline values: CDR1 PRHDT, CDR2 FYEKMQ (reference sequence). The CDR3 contains 19 residues. The CDR3 is CASSPRTSGRDSSYNEQFF.

The genes are TRBV5-1 and TRBJ2-7. CDR3 length: 14 residues. Germline CDR1 SGHRS, CDR2 YFSETQ. CDR3 sequence reads: CASSLNRDSYEQYF.

This chain connects TRBV29-1 to TRBJ2-1; TCRdb outputs TRBD1, but without DNA this stays unchecked. There are 16 residues in the CDR3. Germline CDR1 reads SQVTM; CDR2 reads ANQGSEA. The CDR3 reads CSAVIGFGTDYNEQFF.

V is TRBV7-8 and J is TRBJ1-1; with no DNA, the TCRdb D assignment of TRBD1 cannot be verified. CDR3 length: 13 residues. Germline-derived CDR1 and CDR2 are SGHVS and FQNEAQ. CDR3 sequence reads: CASSWTGITEAFF.

V and J are TRBV4-3 and TRBJ2-1; TCRdb calls TRBD1, which cannot be checked without DNA. There are 19 residues in the CDR3. Germline V gene sequence: CDR1 LGHNA, CDR2 YSLEER. CDR3 amino acids: CASSPREAGTPWGYNEQFF.

CDR3 protein: CASSNPRVFDYGYTF. The genes are TRBV19 and TRBJ1-2. CDR3 size: 15 residues. Germline values: CDR1 LNHDA, CDR2 SQIVND (reference sequence).

The CDR3 protein is CASSLGQAYSNQPQHF. J is TRBJ1-5 and V is TRBV2; the D gene TCRdb calls, TRBD1, cannot be checked with no DNA. Germline V gene lookup returns CDR1 SNHLY and CDR2 FYNNEI. The CDR3 totals 16 residues.

Frequency places this clonotype as medium-sized. This rearrangement joins TRBV20-1 to TRBJ2-1; as DNA is missing, the TRBD2 call by TCRdb cannot be tested. Germline assignment: CDR1 DFQATT and CDR2 SNEGSKA (reference sequence). There are 16 residues in the CDR3. CDR3 sequence: CSAREGRAKSDNEQFF.

This clonotype registers medium-sized by frequency. The V gene is TRBV20-1, the J gene TRBJ2-4; as DNA is missing, the TRBD1 call by TCRdb cannot be tested. Germline-derived CDR1 and CDR2 are DFQATT and SNEGSKA (reference sequence). This CDR3 has 14 amino acids. The CDR3 is CSAINRDDKNIQYF.

Considering frequency, this clonotype is medium-sized. This sequence joins TRBV5-1 and TRBJ2-7; checking the TCRdb D call of TRBD1 is not possible without DNA. Germline loops: CDR1 SGHRS, CDR2 YFSETQ. This CDR3 is built from 13 residues. The CDR3: CASSLGQSYEQYF. The variable domain in full, completed from reference TRBV5-1 and TRBJ2-7, reads KAGVTQTPRYLIKTRGQQVTLSCSPISGHRSVSWYQQTPGQGLQFLFEYFSETQRNKGNFPGRFSGRQFSNSRSEMNVSTLELGDSALYLCASSLGQSYEQYFGPGTRLTVT.

The chain couples TRBV27 to TRBJ1-1. The CDR3 spans 16 residues. Germline V gene data show CDR1 as MNHEY and CDR2 as SMNVEV (reference sequence). CDR3 loop: CASSLFPAGGGTEAFF.

This chain's CDR3 is CSVLASSYEQYF. The rearrangement links TRBV29-1 to TRBJ2-7. Germline V gene lookup returns CDR1 SQVTM and CDR2 ANQGSEA. This CDR3 has 12 amino acids.

This rearrangement joins TRBV29-1 to TRBJ2-5; checking the TCRdb D call of TRBD1 is not possible without DNA. The germline gives CDR1 SQVTM, CDR2 ANQGSEA. This CDR3 region has 12 residues. This CDR3 reads CSVEDSGATQYF. Together with reference TRBV29-1 and TRBJ2-5, the CDR3 gives the full variable domain: SAVISQKPSRDICQRGTSLTIQCQVDSQVTMMFWYRQQPGQSLTLIATANQGSEATYESGFVIDKFPISRPNLTFSTLTVSNMSPEDSSIYLCSVEDSGATQYFGPGTRLLVL.

V is TRBV13 and J is TRBJ2-2; TCRdb proposes TRBD2, but this gene call is untestable without DNA. This CDR3 spans 18 amino acids. The germline V gene encodes CDR1 PRHDT and CDR2 FYEKMQ (reference sequence). The CDR3 sequence is CASSPPAGLAANTGELFF.

The genes are TRBV7-9 and TRBJ2-3; checking the TCRdb D call of TRBD2 is not possible without DNA. Germline V CDR1 and CDR2: SEHNR, FQNEAQ (reference sequence). The CDR3 runs to 15 residues. The CDR3 is CASSPSGSITDTQYF.

The J gene is TRBJ2-7, the V gene TRBV29-1; TCRdb designates TRBD2, a call that cannot be tested without DNA. Germline V gene data show CDR1 as SQVTM and CDR2 as ANQGSEA. This CDR3 is built from 13 residues. The CDR3 is CSVELAGGYEQYF.

CDR3 amino acids: CSAEYQETQYF. The genes are TRBV29-1 and TRBJ2-5. Per the germline V gene, CDR1 is SQVTM and CDR2 is ANQGSEA. This CDR3 is 11 amino acids long.

CDR3: CASKGGYTEAFF. The rearrangement links TRBV27 to TRBJ1-1; TCRdb outputs TRBD1, but without DNA this stays unchecked. The germline V gene has CDR1 MNHEY and CDR2 SMNVEV (reference sequence). The CDR3 contains 12 residues.

V gene TRBV2 combines with J gene TRBJ1-1; the D gene TCRdb calls, TRBD1, cannot be checked with no DNA. Germline V gives CDR1 SNHLY, CDR2 FYNNEI. The CDR3 sequence is 13 residues long. This CDR3 reads CASLEDTGVEAFF. Using reference TRBV2 and TRBJ1-1 for the parts outside the CDR3, the full variable domain is EPEVTQTPSHQVTQMGQEVILRCVPISNHLYFYWYRQILGQKVEFLVSFYNNEISEKSEIFDDQFSVERPDGSNFTLKIRSTKLEDSAMYFCASLEDTGVEAFFGQGTRLTVV.

The CDR3 protein is CSVEGAGAGDTQYF. The genes are TRBV29-1 and TRBJ2-3; the TCRdb call, TRBD1, lacks DNA for checking. The germline CDR1 and CDR2 sequences are SQVTM and ANQGSEA. This CDR3 comprises 14 residues.

This clonotype is deemed medium-sized by its frequency. The chain carries TRBV6-6 and TRBJ1-1. The length of the CDR3 is 13 residues. The germline gives CDR1 MNHNY, CDR2 SVGAGI (reference sequence). CDR3 residues: CASIPRGVTEAFF.

This chain uses TRBV4-3 with TRBJ1-1. From germline, CDR1 is LGHNA and CDR2 YSLEER. The CDR3 runs 14 residues. CDR3 protein: CASSQVGSNTEAFF.

This clonotype registers medium-sized by frequency. The rearrangement joins TRBV4-3 to TRBJ2-2; TCRdb picks TRBD1, but there is no DNA to check that call. Germline assignment: CDR1 LGHNA and CDR2 YSLEER. The CDR3 sequence is 13 residues long. The CDR3 loop is CASSNRLRGELFF.